This T cell receptor beta chain was profiled in a study of blood T cells in healthy people across ages. Overall study results and limits: Long-lived and aged donors differed, with more naive CD4+ cells and higher diversity in the long-lived.

Donors each provided 8 to 10 milliliters of peripheral blood. PBMCs numbering at least 6 million were isolated per sample. Combining a sample-barcoded 5' primer with a J-beta primer mix, a second PCR ran for roughly 7 to 12 cycles. Each cDNA molecule was tagged by a template-switch adaptor that had 12 random nucleotides. TCRdb used MiXCR to reprocess the 5' RACE reads, holding one entry per CDR3 protein. The top ten clones hold under 30% of a sample with around 2 million distinct CDR3 sequences, about two fifths of them seen once. In its sample, this clonotype was seen a few times. Antigen: not known. The TCR was taken from a human donor in good health. Source material: blood.

The CDR3 reads CASSRTEFYGYTF. DNA of the CDR3: TGTGCCAGCAGCCGGACAGAATTCTATGGCTACACCTTC. The chain carries TRBV7-2 and TRBJ1-2, with D possibly being TRBD1 (6 bases). This CDR3 region has 13 residues. Per the germline V gene, CDR1 is SGHTA and CDR2 is FQGNSA. V was clipped by 5 bases and J by 4 bases, with 11 bases between them.